This T cell receptor (beta chain) stems from a study of glioma-infiltrating T cells. Overall study findings and caveats: Above-expected tissue-blood divergence occurred in all gliomas, most in low-grade ones. Only very few CDR3 sequences appeared in both tissue and blood.

This clonotype was counted at least ten times. Its antigen is unidentified. TCR alpha and beta CDR3 regions were amplified from RNA using iRepertoire nested multiplex PCR. Input was roughly 100-450 ng of tissue mRNA or PBMC total RNA. TCRdb redid the calling of the multiplex PCR reads with MiXCR, one entry per CDR3 protein. The sample carries fewer than 200,000 distinct CDR3 sequences, over 30% recorded once. Germline CDR1 reads DFQATT; CDR2 reads SNEGSKA (reference sequence). The CDR3 totals 18 residues. V dropped 0 bases and J dropped 1 base, with 22 bases sitting between them. The TCR sequence derives from a human donor with low-grade glioma or glioblastoma, undergoing nonglioma brain surgery, or in good health (not recorded which). This chain connects TRBV20-1 to TRBJ2-7; D possibly corresponds to TRBD1 (6 bases). Sequenced: glioma tissue, nonneoplastic brain tissue, or PBMCs (not recorded which). CDR3: CSARDLLKGLRGSYEQYF. The CDR3 DNA reads TGCAGTGCTAGAGACCTCCTAAAAGGGCTAAGGGGGTCCTACGAGCAGTACTTC.